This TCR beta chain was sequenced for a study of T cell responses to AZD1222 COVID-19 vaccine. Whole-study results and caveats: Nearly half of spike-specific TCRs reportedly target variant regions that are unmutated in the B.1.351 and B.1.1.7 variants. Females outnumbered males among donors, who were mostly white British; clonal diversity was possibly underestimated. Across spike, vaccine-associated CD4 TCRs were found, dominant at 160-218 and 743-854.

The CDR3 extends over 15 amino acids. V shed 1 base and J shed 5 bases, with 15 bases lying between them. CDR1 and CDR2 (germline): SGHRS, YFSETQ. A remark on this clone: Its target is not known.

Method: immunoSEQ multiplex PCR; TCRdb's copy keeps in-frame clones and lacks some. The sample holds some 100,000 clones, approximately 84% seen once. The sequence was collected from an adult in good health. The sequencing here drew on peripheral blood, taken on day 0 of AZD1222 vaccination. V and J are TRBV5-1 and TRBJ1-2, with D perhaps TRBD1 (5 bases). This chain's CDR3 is CASSLRQGNGYGYTF. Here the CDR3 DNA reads TGCGCCAGCAGCTTGAGGCAGGGTAACGGATATGGCTACACCTTC.